These 10 T cell receptor beta chains were all obtained from the same sample, sequenced in a study of early T cells in non-severe SARS-CoV-2 infection. Each CDR3 protein gets one entry after TCRdb re-called the 5' RACE reads with MiXCR. Counted here are some 66,000 distinct CDR3 sequences, 12% occurring once; the ten biggest clones make up roughly 4.5%. Sequences were obtained from whole blood. The origin of the receptors is an adult who was a healthcare worker with PCR-confirmed SARS-CoV-2 infection or an uninfected control (not recorded which).

In its sample, this clonotype was seen many times. The rearrangement joins TRBV6-4 to TRBJ2-1; 9 nucleotides line up with TRBD1. The J segment lost 9 bases and the V segment lost 4 bases, leaving 13 bases of the junction unmatched. The CDR3 has 16 amino acids. CDR1 is MRHNA, CDR2 SNTAGT, per germline. The CDR3 region is CASSVKLTGGLSEQFF. The CDR3 DNA reads TGTGCCAGCAGTGTGAAGTTGACAGGGGGGCTGAGTGAGCAGTTCTTC.

In its sample, this clonotype was seen many times. This chain uses TRBV9 with TRBJ2-3, with D perhaps matching TRBD2 (6 bases). The length of the CDR3 is 15 residues. V was clipped by 0 bases and J by 0 bases, with 8 bases between them. CDR1 and CDR2 from the germline V gene are SGDLS and YYNGEE. CDR3 sequence (DNA): TGTGCCAGCAGCGTAGGCGGGGCTAGCACAGATACGCAGTATTTT. It translates to CASSVGGASTDTQYF.

In its sample, this clonotype was seen a few times. This sequence joins TRBV28 and TRBJ1-5, with 8 nucleotides matching TRBD1. In germline, CDR1 is MDHEN, CDR2 SYDVKM. J was trimmed by 5 bases and V by 4 bases; bases with no gene match: 4. CDR3 length: 14 amino acids. The CDR3 DNA follows: TGTGCCAGCAGTTCGCAACAGGGGGATCAGCCCCAGCATTTT. Protein: CASSSQQGDQPQHF.

This clonotype was observed a handful of times. This sequence joins TRBV28 and TRBJ2-5; 10 bases fit TRBD2. Trimming at V came to 4 bases and at J to 5 bases, leaving 10 bases not matched to a gene. This CDR3 is built from 16 residues. Germline CDR1 reads MDHEN; CDR2 reads SYDVKM. The CDR3 DNA reads as TGTGCCAGCAGTTCCACTAGCGGGGACCACCGGGAGACCCAGTACTTC. This translates into CASSSTSGDHRETQYF. Full variable domain (remainder filled in from reference TRBV28 and TRBJ2-5): DVKVTQSSRYLVKRTGEKVFLECVQDMDHENMFWYRQDPGLGLRLIYFSYDVKMKEKGDIPEGYSVSREKKERFSLILESASTNQTSMYLCASSSTSGDHRETQYFGPGTRLLVL.

This chain connects TRBV3-1 to TRBJ2-5; perhaps TRBD2 as D (5 bases). Germline V CDR1 and CDR2: LGHDT, YNNKEL (reference sequence). V was shortened by 3 bases and J by 2 bases, with 10 bases between the two germline ends. The CDR3 runs to 14 residues. In DNA form, the CDR3 reads TGTGCCAGCAGCCAGGGAGTGAGACAAGAGACCCAGTACTTC. Translated, it gives CASSQGVRQETQYF.

This clonotype occurred many times. The rearrangement links TRBV7-2 to TRBJ2-1; 9 bases align to TRBD1. CDR3 size: 15 residues. CDR1 and CDR2 from the germline V gene are SGHTA and FQGNSA. The ends lost 8 bases at V and 6 bases at J; junction bases unmatched: 11. CDR3: CASLRGTGRANEQFF. CDR3 in DNA: TGTGCCAGCCTCAGAGGGACAGGGAGGGCCAATGAGCAGTTCTTC.

This clonotype was counted a few times. The chain joins TRBV11-2 to TRBJ1-4; tentatively, D is TRBD1 (6 bases). The CDR3 is 16 amino acids. V lost 3 bases and J lost 0, with 11 bases in between. Germline lookup yields CDR1 SGHAT and CDR2 FQNNGV. CDR3 in amino acids: CASSLGTLSTNEKLFF. CDR3 nucleotides: TGTGCCAGCAGCTTGGGGACATTATCAACTAATGAAAAACTGTTTTTT.

A few counts support this clonotype. The chain uses TRBV18 and TRBJ2-3; D is ambiguous. V gave up 2 bases and J gave up 4 bases, with 4 bases separating them. Germline V CDR1 and CDR2: KGHSH, LQKENI. The CDR3 is made up of 12 amino acids. CDR3 sequence: CASSPSSDTQYF. In DNA form, the CDR3 reads TGTGCCAGCTCACCAAGTTCAGATACGCAGTATTTT. The whole variable domain, filled in from reference TRBV18 and TRBJ2-3, reads NAGVMQNPRHLVRRRGQEARLRCSPMKGHSHVYWYRQLPEEGLKFMVYLQKENIIDESGMPKERFSAEFPKEGPSILRIQQVVRGDSAAYFCASSPSSDTQYFGPGTRLTVL.

This clonotype was observed many times. The V call is TRBV6-2 or TRBV6-3, the J call TRBJ2-6; TRBD1 aligns across 9 bases. The CDR3 length is 21 residues. V trimming: 2 bases; J trimming: 0 bases; junction bases outside the gene matches: 14. CDR1 and CDR2 (germline): MNHEY, SVGEGT. CDR3 in DNA: TGTGCCAGCAGTTACCCGCTGAGGGGACAGGGACTTTTCTCTGGGGCCAACGTCCTGACTTTC. It yields the protein CASSYPLRGQGLFSGANVLTF.

V is TRBV7-9 and J is TRBJ1-1; 7 bases map to TRBD1. The CDR3 runs 14 residues. Germline CDR1 is SEHNR and CDR2 is FQNEAQ (reference sequence). V trimming: 3 bases; J trimming: 1 base; junction bases outside the gene matches: 2. CDR3 sequence (DNA): TGTGCCAGCAGCTTCGACAGGGCGAACACTGAAGCTTTCTTT. As protein: CASSFDRANTEAFF.